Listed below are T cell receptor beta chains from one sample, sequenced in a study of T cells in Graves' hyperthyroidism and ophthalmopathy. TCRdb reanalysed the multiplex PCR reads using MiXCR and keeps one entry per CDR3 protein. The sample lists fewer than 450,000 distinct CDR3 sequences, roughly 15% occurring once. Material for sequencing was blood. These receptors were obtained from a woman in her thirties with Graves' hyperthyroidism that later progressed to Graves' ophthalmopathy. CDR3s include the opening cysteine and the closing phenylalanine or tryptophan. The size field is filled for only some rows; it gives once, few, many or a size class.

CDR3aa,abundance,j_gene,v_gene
CASSAVGGANYGYTF,-,TRBJ1-2,TRBV5-1
CASRVDRGNQPQHF,-,TRBJ1-5,TRBV28
CASSSYSTIFTDTQYF,many,TRBJ2-3,TRBV12-3/TRBV12-4
CASSKGGGNEQFF,many,TRBJ2-1,TRBV7-7
CASSSQTGQGPAIYGYTF,few,TRBJ1-2,TRBV27
CASSLAGNLQETQYF,many,TRBJ2-5,TRBV2
CSAGGGGGGNTEAFF,-,TRBJ1-1,TRBV29-1
CATSDQDSRGRANYGYTF,-,TRBJ1-2,TRBV24-1
CASSPGTLNTDTQYF,many,TRBJ2-3,TRBV6-2/TRBV6-3
CASTSGTSPYNEQFF,few,TRBJ2-1,TRBV28
CASSRVATTGINYGYTF,-,TRBJ1-2,TRBV4-1
CASSLFPTEEAFF,-,TRBJ1-1,TRBV28
CASSSPAAAVTSTDTQYF,many,TRBJ2-3,TRBV28
CASSFGVNTGELFF,many,TRBJ2-2,TRBV27
CASSGFGGLGTEAFF,many,TRBJ1-1,TRBV6-1
CASSSRAWKETQYF,few,TRBJ2-5,TRBV5-1
CASSAGTGYTGELFF,many,TRBJ2-2,TRBV6-1
CASSHTGAGPYTF,many,TRBJ1-2,TRBV3-1
CASSQTGGSYNEQFF,-,TRBJ2-1,TRBV4-1
CASHLGQGVTEAFF,-,TRBJ1-1,TRBV30
CASSLQGASSPLHF,many,TRBJ1-6,TRBV28
CASSPRAGSSNQPQHF,few,TRBJ1-5,TRBV7-6
CASSLLWETQYF,-,TRBJ2-5,TRBV7-9
CASSTSGTSPHEQYF,few,TRBJ2-7,TRBV19
CASSSGIQGPIMGGYTF,many,TRBJ1-2,TRBV7-8
CASSPPSDNTGELFF,many,TRBJ2-2,TRBV12-3/TRBV12-4
CASSYMGRGEEKLFF,many,TRBJ1-4,TRBV6-6
CSVENRNTGELFF,-,TRBJ2-2,TRBV29-1
CASSSRETNEKLFF,many,TRBJ1-4,TRBV7-9
CASSYQQIYNEQFF,many,TRBJ2-1,TRBV6-2/TRBV6-3
CASSTGGDQPQHF,many,TRBJ1-5,TRBV12-3/TRBV12-4
CASRVRLAGSTDTQYF,-,TRBJ2-3,TRBV28
CASSPGERELRYEQYF,many,TRBJ2-7,TRBV9
CASSRGRLNQPQHF,few,TRBJ1-5,TRBV6-1
CASSLGAGGPVNEQFF,-,TRBJ2-1,TRBV5-1
CSVVTFSSHSNGYTF,few,TRBJ1-2,TRBV29-1
CASSHGHQLGEGSTEAFF,many,TRBJ1-1,TRBV4-1
CASSQEVQGIGTGELFF,-,TRBJ2-2,TRBV4-1
CASSATWGNNSPLHF,-,TRBJ1-6,TRBV6-4
CATSDPGHPELGTQYF,many,TRBJ2-3,TRBV24-1
CASSPLRAGAPLRTDTQYF,-,TRBJ2-3,TRBV11-3
CATRGTDEQFF,-,TRBJ2-1,TRBV24-1
CASEGSDKYEQYF,many,TRBJ2-7,TRBV2
CSVDIQGTYNEQFF,many,TRBJ2-1,TRBV29-1
CASSFEFGGRMNTEAFF,-,TRBJ1-1,TRBV5-1
CASSPDRLSNQPQHF,many,TRBJ1-5,TRBV2
CSVRGEVSSMNTEAFF,many,TRBJ1-1,TRBV29-1
CASSHAGLGYNEQFF,-,TRBJ2-1,TRBV3-1
CASRLTGADDGYTF,-,TRBJ1-2,TRBV18
CVSSLPQGYCQPQHF,few,TRBJ1-5,TRBV5-1
CAISESLRVNYGYTF,-,TRBJ1-2,TRBV10-3